These 10 T cell receptor beta chains share one sample of origin, sequenced in a study of cytomegalovirus exposure and HLA in healthy donors. PCR amplification relied on 60 Vbeta primers (plus 13 Jbeta primers). Clones were sequenced by immunoSEQ multiplex PCR, and TCRdb holds only the in-frame ones, with some missing. Among under 200,000 clones listed, roughly 80% were seen once. Sequencing was performed on PBMCs. All receptors come from a woman between 35 and 50 years old in good health and CMV-seropositive.

The chain links TRBV14 to TRBJ2-2; 8 nucleotides line up with TRBD2. CDR3 size: 15 residues. Trimming removed 5 bases from V and 6 bases from J; junction bases left unmatched: 8. Germline CDR1 is SGHDN and CDR2 is FVKESK. The CDR3 region is CASSYSGSPAGELFF. CDR3 sequence (DNA): TGTGCCAGCAGCTACAGCGGGAGCCCGGCCGGGGAGCTGTTTTTT.

The rearrangement links TRBV28 to TRBJ1-2; D remains unclear. Germline V CDR1 and CDR2: MDHEN, SYDVKM. This CDR3 is built from 16 residues. V shed 5 bases and J shed 4 bases, with 20 bases lying between them. CDR3 loop: CASSPDPVGWSYGYTF. In DNA form, the CDR3 reads TGTGCCAGCAGTCCCGACCCTGTCGGATGGAGCTATGGCTACACCTTC.

V and J are TRBV6-6 and TRBJ1-2, with TRBD1 identical over 9 bases. CDR1 MNHNY and CDR2 SVGAGI come from the germline V gene (reference sequence). The CDR3 is 15 amino acids. The V and J ends lost 4 bases and 8 bases, in that order; junction bases with no gene match: 11. CDR3 loop: CASSSIAGTGSGYTF. Here the CDR3 DNA reads TGTGCCAGCAGTTCCATAGCCGGGACAGGGAGCGGCTACACCTTC.

The rearrangement uses TRBV20-1 and TRBJ1-5; D not certain. Trimming took off 5 bases at V and 7 bases at J, with 6 bases between the two ends. CDR1 is DFQATT and CDR2 is SNEGSKA in the germline V gene (reference sequence). The CDR3 covers 10 residues. CDR3 protein: CSAGRQPQHF. Written as DNA, the CDR3 is TGCAGTGCTGGGAGGCAGCCCCAGCATTTT.

V gene TRBV27 combines with J gene TRBJ2-7; 14 positions agree with TRBD2. The length of the CDR3 is 17 residues. Germline CDR1 is MNHEY and CDR2 is SMNVEV (reference sequence). V lost 4 bases, J lost 1 base, and 6 bases stayed unmatched. The CDR3 region has the DNA TGTGCCAGCAGTTCCGGACTAGCGGGAGGTCGGTCCTACGAGCAGTACTTC. It is translated as CASSSGLAGGRSYEQYF.

The chain recombines TRBV7-2 with TRBJ1-1; D call uncertain. Deletions cut 5 bases from V and 5 bases from J, with 15 bases between. Per germline, CDR1 SGHTA and CDR2 FQGNSA. The CDR3 totals 14 residues. The CDR3 DNA reads as TGTGCCAGCAGCCGCGACAACCTCAGGACTGAAGCTTTCTTT. Translating gives CASSRDNLRTEAFF.

This clone was found once. The V gene is TRBV19, the J gene TRBJ2-5; a possible D gene is TRBD1 (5 bases). The germline CDR1 and CDR2 sequences are LNHDA and SQIVND (reference sequence). Between the trimmed V and J ends, which lost 1 base and 1 base, there was a span of 19 bases. This CDR3 spans 18 amino acids. The CDR3 nucleotides read TGTGCCAGTAGTATAGGGGGCTACTCACGGCCGGCCCAAGAGACCCAGTACTTC. Protein product: CASSIGGYSRPAQETQYF.

Concerning this clone itself: The sample holds other DNA sequences that translate to the same CDR3. This chain uses TRBV7-8 with TRBJ2-1, with D tentatively TRBD2 (5 bases). CDR1 and CDR2 from the germline V gene are SGHVS and FQNEAQ. V lost 5 bases to trimming and J lost 4 bases, with 9 bases between them. The CDR3 is 13 residues long. The CDR3 DNA reads as TGTGCCAGCAGCCCACGGGATTACAATGAGCAGTTCTTC. This translates into CASSPRDYNEQFF. Full variable domain (remainder filled in from reference TRBV7-8 and TRBJ2-1): GAGVSQSPRYKVAKRGQDVALRCDPISGHVSLFWYQQALGQGPEFLTYFQNEAQLDKSGLPSDRFFAERPEGSVSTLKIQRTQQEDSAVYLCASSPRDYNEQFFGPGTRLTVL.

The J gene is TRBJ2-1, the V gene TRBV9; D may be TRBD1 (7 bases). The CDR3 spans 16 residues. V dropped 0 bases and J dropped 5 bases, with 15 bases sitting between them. Germline-derived CDR1 and CDR2 are SGDLS and YYNGEE. CDR3 nucleotide sequence: TGTGCCAGCAGCGTAGCTTTGGGCAGGGGGGACAATGAGCAGTTCTTC. Protein: CASSVALGRGDNEQFF.

The chain employs TRBV5-8 and TRBJ2-6; 10 bases match TRBD1. V dropped 4 bases and J dropped 0; count of bases not matched to a gene: 7. Germline V lookup: CDR1 SGHTS, CDR2 YDEGEE. CDR3 length: 18 amino acids. The chain's CDR3 is CASSPSTGGVSGANVLTF. CDR3 sequence (DNA): TGTGCCAGCAGCCCGTCGACAGGGGGCGTCTCTGGGGCCAACGTCCTGACTTTC.